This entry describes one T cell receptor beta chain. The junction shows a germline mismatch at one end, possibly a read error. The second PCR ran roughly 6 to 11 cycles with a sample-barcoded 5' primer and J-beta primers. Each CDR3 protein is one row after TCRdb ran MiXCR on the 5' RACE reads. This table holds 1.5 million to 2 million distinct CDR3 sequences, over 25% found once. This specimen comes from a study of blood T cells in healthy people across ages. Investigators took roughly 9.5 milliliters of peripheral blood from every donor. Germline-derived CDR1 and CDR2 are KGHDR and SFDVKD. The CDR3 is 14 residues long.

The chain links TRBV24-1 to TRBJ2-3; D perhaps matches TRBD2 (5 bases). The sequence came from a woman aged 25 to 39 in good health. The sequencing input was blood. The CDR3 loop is CATSVGRESETQYF. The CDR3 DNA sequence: TGTGCCACCAGTGTAGGCCGGGAATCAGAGACGCAGTATTTT.